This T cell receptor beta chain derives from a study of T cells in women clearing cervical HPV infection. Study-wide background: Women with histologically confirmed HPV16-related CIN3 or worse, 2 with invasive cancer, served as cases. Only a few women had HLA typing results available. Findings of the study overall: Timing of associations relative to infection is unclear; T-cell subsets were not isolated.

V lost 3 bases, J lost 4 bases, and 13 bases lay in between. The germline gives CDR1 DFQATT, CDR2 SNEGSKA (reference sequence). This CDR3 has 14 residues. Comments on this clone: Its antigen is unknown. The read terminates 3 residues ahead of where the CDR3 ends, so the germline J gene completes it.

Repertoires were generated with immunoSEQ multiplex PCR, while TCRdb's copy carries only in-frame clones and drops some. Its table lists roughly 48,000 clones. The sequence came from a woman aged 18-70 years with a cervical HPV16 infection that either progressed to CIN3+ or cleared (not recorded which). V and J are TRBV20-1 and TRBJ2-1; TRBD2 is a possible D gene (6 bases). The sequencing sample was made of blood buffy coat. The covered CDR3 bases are TGCAGTGCTAGGGGACTTCAACTTTACAATGAG. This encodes CSARGLQLYNE. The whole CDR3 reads CSARGLQLYNEQFF.